The entry that follows covers one TCR beta chain sequence. The sample comes from a study of blood T cells in healthy people across ages. The CDR3 has 15 residues. Germline CDR1 reads DFQATT; CDR2 reads SNEGSKA (reference sequence). V lost 3 bases and J 12 bases, leaving 26 bases between the germline ends. Combining a sample-barcoded 5' primer with a J-beta primer mix, a second PCR ran for roughly 6 to 11 cycles. TCRdb recomputed calls from the 5' RACE reads with MiXCR, one row per CDR3 protein. The table has hundreds of thousands of distinct CDR3 sequences, just over 55% seen once. PBMCs were isolated at a quantity of at least 6 million per sample.

This TCR was sampled from a man aged 35-49 years in good health. The V and J genes are TRBV20-1 and TRBJ2-5; D assignment may be TRBD1 or TRBD2 (5 bases each). The sequencing sample was made of blood. This CDR3 reads CSASHSRSGTSREYF. The CDR3 DNA reads as TGCAGTGCTAGTCACTCCCGTTCCGGGACCTCTAGGGAGTACTTC.